The source of this T cell receptor (beta chain) is a study of identical twins. Notes on the study in general: Insertions ran lower in abundant cord blood beta clonotypes, though not in memory repertoires.

Template switching added a universal primer binding site, and final cDNA carried unique molecular identifiers. TCRdb re-called the 5' RACE reads with MiXCR, one entry per CDR3 protein. This table holds 240,000 or so distinct CDR3 sequences, about 10% found once. This clonotype was detected ten times or more. Its antigen remains unidentified. Germline-derived CDR1 and CDR2 are DFQATT and SNEGSKA (reference sequence). The CDR3 consists of 15 residues. J was trimmed by 3 bases and V by 5 bases; bases with no gene match: 9. The V and J genes are TRBV20-1 and TRBJ2-1; 8 bases match TRBD2. This receptor was obtained from a man aged 50-59 years in good health. Sequencing was performed on memory T cells sorted from blood. The CDR3 sequence is CSAADSGAIYNEQFF. The DNA of the CDR3 is TGCAGTGCTGCCGATAGCGGGGCCATCTACAATGAGCAGTTCTTC.